Each of the 25 T cell receptor beta chains below was sequenced from the same sample in a study of molecular identifiers for immune sequencing clone quantification. TCRdb reprocessed the PCR reads via MiXCR and lists one record per CDR3 protein. The sample contains around 480,000 distinct CDR3 sequences, about 20% of which appear only once. Sequenced input: naive CD8+ T cells from blood, with Jurkat cell RNA spiked in. Regarding subset: FACS-sorted CD8+CD4-CCR7+CD45RA+ naive T cells. The receptor set was obtained from a human donor in good health. Some libraries in this study had Jurkat cell RNA spiked in.

A note on this clonotype: A much larger clone lies a single base off, so this may be a read error. This rearrangement joins TRBV6-2 or TRBV6-3 to TRBJ2-3; TRBD2 matches at 8 bases. Germline loops: CDR1 MNHEY, CDR2 SVGEGT. Germline trimming cut 7 bases from V and 10 bases from J; bases unmatched to any gene: 19. CDR3 length equals 16 residues. The CDR3 nucleotides are TGTGCCAGCACCCAACCCCCCGGGACTAGGAGGGATGCGCAGTATTTT. This sequence encodes CASTQPPGTRRDAQYF.

In this sample, this clonotype turned up a few times. The chain uses TRBV15 and TRBJ1-1; possibly TRBD1 for D (5 bases). V shed 0 bases and J shed 8 bases, with 13 bases lying between them. CDR3 length: 14 amino acids. CDR1 and CDR2 (germline): LNHNV, YYDKDF (reference sequence). The CDR3, as DNA: TGTGCCACCAGCAGAGAAACCGGGACCGCCGAAGCTTTCTTT. Its translation: CATSRETGTAEAFF.

On this clonotype: A much bigger clone sits one base away, suggesting this may be a read error. The rearrangement joins TRBV4-1 to TRBJ1-1, with a tentative D call TRBD1 (6 bases). From germline, CDR1 is MGHRA and CDR2 YSYEKL. This CDR3 region has 14 residues. The CDR3 DNA reads as TGCGCCAGCGGCCAAGAGGACAGCCGGGCTGAAGCTTTCTTT. Protein sequence: CASGQEDSRAEAFF.

The V call is TRBV19, the J call TRBJ2-1, with D unclear. The CDR3 sequence is 15 residues long. V lost 3 bases to trimming and J lost 3 bases, with 12 bases between them. Germline lookup yields CDR1 LNHDA and CDR2 SQIVND (reference sequence). The chain's CDR3 is CASSIRPMNYNEQFF. In DNA, the CDR3 is TGTGCCAGTAGTATCCGTCCCATGAACTACAATGAGCAGTTCTTC.

This clonotype showed up many times. The rearrangement links TRBV10-2 to TRBJ1-5, with D hard to call. Germline V gives CDR1 WSHSY, CDR2 SAAADI. This CDR3 region has 13 residues. V lost 3 bases and J lost 4, with 7 bases in between. CDR3 coding DNA: TGCGCCAGCAGTGACAGCCCAAATCAGCCCCAGCATTTT. Translation: CASSDSPNQPQHF.

The chain has TRBV28 and TRBJ2-5; 10 positions match TRBD2. The V gene end was trimmed by 5 bases and the J gene end by 3 bases; junction bases not matched to a gene: 12. The CDR3 spans 17 residues. Germline V CDR1 and CDR2: MDHEN, SYDVKM. The CDR3 DNA reads as TGTGCCAGCAGTCCCCGACTAGCGGGCCCCGTGGAAGAGACCCAGTACTTC. Protein product: CASSPRLAGPVEETQYF.

On this clonotype itself: At one end the junction does not follow the germline gene, possibly because of a read error. This chain links TRBV4-3 with TRBJ2-7; TRBD2 matches 12 bases. The CDR3 sequence is 18 residues long. The germline CDR1 and CDR2 sequences are LGHNA and YSLEER. CDR3 region: CASSQDPVGTSGFYEQCF. CDR3 bases: TGCGCCAGCAGCCAAGATCCGGTAGGGACTAGCGGGTTTTACGAGCAGTGCTTC.

V gene TRBV11-2 combines with J gene TRBJ2-5, with D possibly TRBD2 on 6 matching bases. The germline CDR1 and CDR2 sequences are SGHAT and FQNNGV. The V end lost 3 bases, the J end lost 2 bases, and 13 bases lay between the germline ends. This CDR3 is built from 15 residues. CDR3 protein: CASSFFGSSQETQYF. The CDR3 DNA sequence: TGTGCCAGCAGCTTTTTCGGGAGTTCTCAAGAGACCCAGTACTTC.

This clonotype has ten or more counts. V gene TRBV30 combines with J gene TRBJ1-1; D might be TRBD1 (6 bases). Germline assignment: CDR1 GTSNPN and CDR2 SVGIG (reference sequence). V was trimmed by 0 bases and J by 5 bases, leaving 13 bases between them. The CDR3 loop spans 14 amino acids. CDR3 sequence (DNA): TGTGCCTGGAGTGTACAGAGGGGGTATACTGAAGCTTTCTTT. Its translation is CAWSVQRGYTEAFF.

This clonotype was detected only a few times. The V call is TRBV7-9, the J call TRBJ1-1; maybe TRBD1 (6 bases). This CDR3 region has 12 residues. From germline, CDR1 is SEHNR and CDR2 FQNEAQ (reference sequence). The V end was cut by 5 bases, the J end by 8 bases, with 12 bases between. The chain's CDR3 is CASSTTGAEAFF. The CDR3 bases are TGTGCCAGCAGCACGACAGGCGCCGAAGCTTTCTTT.

The table lists this clonotype with many counts. The V and J genes are TRBV3-1 and TRBJ1-6; D call uncertain. The CDR3 contains 15 residues. CDR1 and CDR2 from the germline V gene are LGHDT and YNNKEL (reference sequence). V was trimmed by 0 bases and J by 2 bases, leaving 5 bases between them. CDR3 loop: CASSQEVPYNSPLHF. The CDR3 DNA follows: TGTGCCAGCAGCCAAGAGGTTCCCTATAATTCACCCCTCCACTTT.

Comments on this clonotype: A read error is possible here, since a much larger clone lies one base away. The chain joins TRBV19 to TRBJ1-1; D is perhaps TRBD1 (5 bases). Germline V gene lookup returns CDR1 LNHDA and CDR2 SQIVND (reference sequence). The CDR3 has 14 residues. In DNA form, the CDR3 reads TGTGCCAGTAGTCCTATGGGGTCGGGGACTGAAGCTTCCTTT. Translating it yields CASSPMGSGTEASF. Variable domain in full (rest from reference TRBV19 and TRBJ1-1): DGGITQSPKYLFRKEGQNVTLSCEQNLNHDAMYWYRQDPGQGLRLIYYSQIVNDFQKGDIAEGYSVSREKKESFPLTVTSAQKNPTAFYLCASSPMGSGTEASFGQGTRLTVV.

CDR3 sequence reads: CASSSDFTGLVSYEQYF. The CDR3 DNA reads as TGTGCCAGCAGTTCAGACTTCACGGGACTTGTCTCCTACGAGCAGTACTTC. This chain uses TRBV27 with TRBJ2-7; D perhaps matches TRBD2 (6 bases). This CDR3 has 17 amino acids. CDR1 is MNHEY, CDR2 SMNVEV, per germline (reference sequence). Between the trimmed V and J ends, which lost 4 bases and 0 bases, there was a span of 19 bases.

This clonotype was seen at least ten times. The chain employs TRBV19 and TRBJ1-5, with 8 bases aligning to TRBD1. Looked up from germline, CDR1 is LNHDA and CDR2 is SQIVND (reference sequence). The length of the CDR3 is 12 residues. Germline trimming cut 11 bases from V and 4 bases from J; bases unmatched to any gene: 4. CDR3 amino acids: CAVRQGNQPQHF. The CDR3 DNA reads TGTGCCGTAAGACAGGGGAATCAGCCCCAGCATTTT. Supplemented by reference TRBV19 and TRBJ1-5, the full variable domain reads DGGITQSPKYLFRKEGQNVTLSCEQNLNHDAMYWYRQDPGQGLRLIYYSQIVNDFQKGDIAEGYSVSREKKESFPLTVTSAQKNPTAFYLCAVRQGNQPQHFGDGTRLSIL.

As regards this clonotype: A clone one base away is much larger, so this may be a read error. The chain joins TRBV27 to TRBJ2-7; weak D call: TRBD2 (5 bases). Germline loops: CDR1 MNHEY, CDR2 SMNVEV (reference sequence). V was cut by 6 bases and J by 7 bases, with 13 bases left in between. This CDR3 is built from 12 residues. CDR3 sequence: CASRGRVEEQYF. The CDR3 region has the DNA TGTGCCAGCAGAGGGAGAGTGGAAGAGCAGTACTTC.

The gene calls are TRBV9 and TRBJ2-2; D is unclear. Germline V CDR1 and CDR2: SGDLS, YYNGEE. The CDR3 has 15 amino acids. V lost 0 bases, J lost 3 bases, and 9 bases lay in between. The CDR3 region is CASSVGDPDTGELFF. In DNA, the CDR3 is TGTGCCAGCAGCGTAGGCGATCCGGACACCGGGGAGCTGTTTTTT.

This clonotype was recorded many times. The gene calls are TRBV6-5 and TRBJ2-7, with D perhaps given as TRBD1 or TRBD2 (6 bases each). This CDR3 is built from 12 residues. Between the trimmed V and J ends, which lost 6 bases and 7 bases, there was a span of 13 bases. The germline gives CDR1 MNHEY, CDR2 SVGAGI. The CDR3 DNA sequence: TGTGCCAGCAGACAGACAGGAGGGGAGCAGTACTTC. It translates to CASRQTGGEQYF.

This clonotype was seen many times. The genes are TRBV4-1 and TRBJ1-1, with D possibly matching TRBD1 (5 bases). Trimming took off 4 bases at V and 6 bases at J, with 21 bases between the two ends. The CDR3 consists of 16 residues. Germline V gives CDR1 MGHRA, CDR2 YSYEKL. This CDR3 is CASSLGTFFVSPEAFF. In DNA form, the CDR3 reads TGCGCCAGCAGCCTGGGGACTTTTTTTGTTTCTCCTGAAGCTTTCTTT.

The chain has TRBV20-1 and TRBJ2-3, with D tentatively TRBD1 (6 bases). Trimming stripped 0 bases from V and 2 bases from J, with 12 bases between. This CDR3 is built from 15 residues. Germline V gives CDR1 DFQATT, CDR2 SNEGSKA (reference sequence). The CDR3 DNA follows: TGCAGTGCTAGAGATCTACAGGGTAACACAGATACGCAGTATTTT. Translated, it gives CSARDLQGNTDTQYF.

This clonotype was found many times. V is TRBV12-3 or TRBV12-4 and J is TRBJ2-2, with 7 nucleotides matching TRBD1. The CDR3 consists of 15 residues. The junction had 4 bases not matched to a gene; V was cut back by 5 bases and J by 1 base. CDR3 coding DNA: TGTGCCAGCAGTCTCAGGACAGGGAACACCGGGGAGCTGTTTTTT. Its protein product is CASSLRTGNTGELFF.

This chain links TRBV9 with TRBJ2-6; maybe TRBD1 (6 bases). CDR3 length: 14 amino acids. V lost 6 bases to trimming and J lost 2 bases, with 9 bases between them. Germline V lookup: CDR1 SGDLS, CDR2 YYNGEE. The CDR3 here is CASKTGPGANVLTF. The CDR3 DNA is TGTGCCAGCAAAACAGGGCCTGGGGCCAACGTCCTGACTTTC.

About this clonotype itself: At one end, the junction sequence differs from germline, possibly due to a read error. The chain links TRBV12-3 or TRBV12-4 to TRBJ2-7; D remains ambiguous. The CDR3 has 14 amino acids. The CDR3 protein is CASSLGVYSYELYF. DNA for the CDR3: TGTGCCAGCAGTTTGGGTGTTTACTCCTACGAGCTGTACTTC.

To note about this clonotype: This could be a read error, since a much larger clone is one nucleotide away. This rearrangement joins TRBV29-1 to TRBJ1-5, with TRBD1 as a possible D gene (5 bases). The V gene's germline CDR1 is SQVTM and CDR2 ANQGSEA. Trimming removed 7 bases from V and 4 bases from J, with 17 bases in between. The CDR3 sequence is 14 residues long. The CDR3 spells CSAQAGGYNQPQHF. The CDR3 region has the DNA TGCAGCGCTCAAGCGGGGGGATATAATCAGCCCCAGCATTTT. Full variable domain (missing parts from reference TRBV29-1 and TRBJ1-5): SAVISQKPSRDICQRGTSLTIQCQVDSQVTMMFWYRQQPGQSLTLIATANQGSEATYESGFVIDKFPISRPNLTFSTLTVSNMSPEDSSIYLCSAQAGGYNQPQHFGDGTRLSIL.

This clonotype was counted between two and nine times. This chain uses TRBV6-5 with TRBJ2-1; TRBD2 aligns across 8 bases. J lost 4 bases, V lost 5 bases, and 13 bases had no gene match. The CDR3 loop spans 17 amino acids. Germline CDR1 reads MNHEY; CDR2 reads SVGAGI. The CDR3 bases are TGTGCCAGCAGTCCGAGGGAGCGGGAGACGAGATACAATGAGCAGTTCTTC. Its translation: CASSPRERETRYNEQFF.

This clonotype was seen more than once but under ten times. The rearrangement links TRBV6-2 or TRBV6-3 to TRBJ1-1, with 9 bases aligning to TRBD1. The CDR3 sequence is 14 residues long. Germline V gene data show CDR1 as MNHEY and CDR2 as SVGEGT. The ends lost 6 bases at V and 5 bases at J; junction bases unmatched: 7. The chain's CDR3 is CASRVTGGRTEAFF. The CDR3 DNA reads as TGTGCCAGCAGGGTAACAGGGGGCCGAACTGAAGCTTTCTTT.